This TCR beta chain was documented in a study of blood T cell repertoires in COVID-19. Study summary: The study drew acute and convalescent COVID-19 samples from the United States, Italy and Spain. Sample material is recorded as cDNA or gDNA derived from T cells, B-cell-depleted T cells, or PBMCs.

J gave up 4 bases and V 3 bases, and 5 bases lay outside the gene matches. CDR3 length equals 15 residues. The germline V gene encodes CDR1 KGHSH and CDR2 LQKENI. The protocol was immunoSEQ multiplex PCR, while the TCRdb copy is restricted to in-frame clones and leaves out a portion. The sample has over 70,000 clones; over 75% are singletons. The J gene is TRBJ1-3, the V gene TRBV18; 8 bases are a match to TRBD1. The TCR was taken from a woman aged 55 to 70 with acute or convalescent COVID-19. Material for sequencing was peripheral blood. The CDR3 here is CASSPQGASGNTIYF. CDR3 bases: TGTGCCAGCTCACCCCAGGGGGCTAGCGGAAACACCATATATTTT.